Listed here are 28 T cell receptor beta chains from one sample, sequenced in a study of T cell responses to AZD1222 COVID-19 vaccine. Clones were read by immunoSEQ multiplex PCR, and TCRdb kept only the in-frame ones, dropping some. This repertoire shows about 120,000 clones, 75% to 90% found once; its top ten account for around 3.3%. Source: peripheral blood, taken on day 0 of AZD1222 vaccination. Receptors were obtained from an adult in good health.

The V and J genes are TRBV21-1 and TRBJ2-2; TRBD2, the table's D call, lacks a check against the DNA. TRBV21-1 is tagged as a pseudogene. The CDR3 covers 16 residues. The CDR3 nucleotides are TGTGCCAGCAGCACGGGCGGGAGGGGGGACACCGGGGAGCTGTTTTTT. This translates into CASSTGGRGDTGELFF.

This clone was seen just once. The chain employs TRBV10-3 and TRBJ1-2; TRBD1 agrees at 9 bases. V lost 6 bases and J lost 8; bases outside the gene matches: 7. The CDR3 covers 13 residues. Germline values: CDR1 ENHRY, CDR2 SYGVKD. DNA for the CDR3: TGTGCCATCAGGGACAGGGGACTTGACGGCTACACCTTC. Residues: CAIRDRGLDGYTF.

The rearrangement uses TRBV6-1 and TRBJ2-7, with TRBD2 matching over 8 bases. The CDR3 is made up of 16 amino acids. The V and J ends lost 1 base and 0 bases, in that order; junction bases with no gene match: 5. Germline CDR1 is MNHNS and CDR2 is SASEGT. CDR3 DNA: TGTGCCAGCAGTGAAGGGGCGGGGGGTTCCTCCTACGAGCAGTACTTC. It encodes CASSEGAGGSSYEQYF.

The V and J genes are TRBV7-2 and TRBJ2-5, with D unresolved. This CDR3 has 15 amino acids. CDR1 is SGHTA, CDR2 FQGNSA, per germline. V was shortened by 3 bases and J by 2 bases, with 13 bases between the two germline ends. The CDR3 loop reads CASSFISGPQETQYF. Written as DNA, the CDR3 is TGTGCCAGCAGCTTCATTTCCGGACCGCAAGAGACCCAGTACTTC. Filled out from reference TRBV7-2 and TRBJ2-5, the complete variable domain reads GAGVSQSPSNKVTEKGKDVELRCDPISGHTALYWYRQSLGQGLEFLIYFQGNSAPDKSGLPSDRFSAERTGGSVSTLTIQRTQQEDSAVYLCASSFISGPQETQYFGPGTRLLVL.

The CDR3 reads CATTARGAGNTIYF. CDR3 DNA sequence: TGTGCCACCACCGCCCGCGGGGCTGGAAACACCATATATTTT. The V and J genes are TRBV7-2 and TRBJ1-3; no definite D call. Germline values: CDR1 SGHTA, CDR2 FQGNSA. With 10 bases removed from V and 2 bases from J, the gap between germline ends came to 15 bases. This CDR3 has 14 residues.

The chain links TRBV3-1 (or the pseudogene TRBV3-2) to TRBJ2-7; 7 bases fit TRBD1. With 3 bases clipped from V and 2 bases from J, the junction kept 7 bases outside the gene matches. The CDR3 has 15 residues. Looked up from germline, CDR1 is LGHDT and CDR2 is YNNKEL (reference sequence). CDR3 sequence: CASSHQGESTYEQYF. CDR3 DNA sequence: TGTGCCAGCAGCCACCAGGGGGAGAGCACCTACGAGCAGTACTTC.

This chain uses TRBV18 with TRBJ1-2; D ambiguous. V lost 4 bases, J lost 5 bases, and 8 bases lay in between. CDR3 length: 12 amino acids. Germline lookup yields CDR1 KGHSH and CDR2 LQKENI. The CDR3 reads CASSLLEYGYTF. DNA for the CDR3: TGTGCCAGCTCACTCCTTGAGTATGGCTACACCTTC.

This chain links TRBV4-1 with TRBJ2-7; 9 positions match TRBD1. Germline loops: CDR1 MGHRA, CDR2 YSYEKL. The length of the CDR3 is 15 residues. V lost 3 bases, J lost 9 bases, and 12 bases stayed unmatched. DNA for the CDR3: TGCGCCAGCAGCCAGGCCCCGGGACAGGGCTTTAGGCAGTACTTC. Protein: CASSQAPGQGFRQYF.

The chain carries TRBV27 and TRBJ1-6; D is undetermined. Germline CDR1 is MNHEY and CDR2 is SMNVEV (reference sequence). V lost 2 bases, J lost 6 bases, and 8 bases lay in between. The CDR3 extends over 14 amino acids. The CDR3: CASSLVVANSPLHF. For the CDR3, the DNA is TGTGCCAGCAGTTTAGTGGTGGCTAATTCACCCCTCCACTTT.

The V gene is TRBV6-4, the J gene TRBJ2-2; TRBD2 matches at 8 bases. Germline V gives CDR1 MRHNA, CDR2 SNTAGT. CDR3 size: 15 residues. With 3 bases clipped from V and 4 bases from J, the junction kept 4 bases outside the gene matches. CDR3: CASSETSALTGELFF. The DNA for the CDR3 is TGTGCCAGCAGTGAGACTAGCGCCCTCACCGGGGAGCTGTTTTTT.

Comments on this clone: Other DNA sequences in the sample encode the same CDR3. The rearrangement uses TRBV27 and TRBJ1-1, with a tentative D call TRBD1 (5 bases). V gave up 2 bases and J gave up 11 bases, with 9 bases separating them. This CDR3 is 11 amino acids long. The germline V gene has CDR1 MNHEY and CDR2 SMNVEV (reference sequence). This chain's CDR3 is CASSLGREAFF. The DNA for the CDR3 is TGTGCCAGCAGTTTAGGCAGGGAGGCTTTCTTT.

The chain is built from TRBV9 and TRBJ1-2; D is perhaps TRBD1 (6 bases). Germline-derived CDR1 and CDR2 are SGDLS and YYNGEE. The CDR3 spans 13 residues. V gave up 0 bases and J gave up 7 bases, with 10 bases separating them. The CDR3 reads CASSVAGGLGYTF. The CDR3 DNA reads as TGTGCCAGCAGCGTAGCGGGGGGGCTTGGCTACACCTTC.

This chain joins TRBV14 and TRBJ1-3, with D hard to call. This CDR3 has 13 amino acids. The germline V gene has CDR1 SGHDN and CDR2 FVKESK. Deletions cut 1 base from V and 7 bases from J, with 8 bases between. CDR3 protein: CASSQGTRNTIYF. The CDR3 DNA follows: TGTGCCAGCAGCCAAGGGACGAGGAACACCATATATTTT.

The chain recombines TRBV2 with TRBJ2-3; 12 bases are a match to TRBD2. V shed 9 bases, J shed 0 bases, and the junction held 10 bases outside the gene matches. This CDR3 has 17 amino acids. Germline-derived CDR1 and CDR2 are SNHLY and FYNNEI. DNA for the CDR3: TGTGCCAGTTCCGGGACTAGCGGGTTACCTAGCACAGATACGCAGTATTTT. The encoded protein is CASSGTSGLPSTDTQYF.

This chain joins TRBV2 and TRBJ1-5; weak D call: TRBD1 (6 bases). Per germline, CDR1 SNHLY and CDR2 FYNNEI. CDR3 length: 18 residues. Trimming shortened V by 1 base and J by 0 bases, and 16 bases separated the two germline ends. The CDR3: CASSEEITGGYSNQPQHF. The CDR3, as DNA: TGTGCCAGCAGTGAAGAAATAACGGGGGGCTATAGCAATCAGCCCCAGCATTTT.

This chain uses TRBV7-6 with TRBJ1-4; D gene unclear. The ends were cut back, 6 bases at V and 3 bases at J, with 17 bases in the middle. The CDR3 sequence is 16 residues long. Germline V gene sequence: CDR1 SGHVS, CDR2 FNYEAQ. CDR3 in amino acids: CASRPERHGPNEKLFF. The CDR3 coding sequence is TGTGCCAGCAGACCTGAACGCCACGGCCCTAATGAAAAACTGTTTTTT.

The chain links TRBV4-3 to TRBJ2-1; 10 positions match TRBD2. Germline CDR1 is LGHNA and CDR2 is YSLEER. The CDR3 covers 16 residues. Trimming cost V 4 bases and J 6 bases; bases outside gene matches: 9. The CDR3 here is CASSREHSGGPNEQFF. The CDR3 coding sequence is TGCGCCAGCAGCCGAGAACATAGCGGGGGGCCCAATGAGCAGTTCTTC.

V usage is TRBV7-2 and J usage is TRBJ1-2; a possible D gene is TRBD1 (5 bases). CDR3 length: 15 amino acids. Looked up from germline, CDR1 is SGHTA and CDR2 is FQGNSA. V was cut by 1 base and J by 0 bases, with 9 bases left in between. The CDR3 nucleotides are TGTGCCAGCAGCTTAGGGACACTTTCTAACTATGGCTACACCTTC. It yields the protein CASSLGTLSNYGYTF.

V is TRBV7-2 and J is TRBJ2-3; perhaps D is TRBD1 or TRBD2 (6 bases each). From germline, CDR1 is SGHTA and CDR2 FQGNSA. Trimming pared 2 bases from V and 1 base from J, leaving 7 bases between. The CDR3 has 14 residues. CDR3 sequence: CASSLRGGTDTQYF. The CDR3 bases are TGTGCCAGCAGCTTAAGGGGGGGCACAGATACGCAGTATTTT.

The J gene is TRBJ2-1, the V gene TRBV27; perhaps TRBD1 as D (6 bases). The CDR3 extends over 15 amino acids. With 2 bases removed from V and 8 bases from J, the gap between germline ends came to 16 bases. Per the germline V gene, CDR1 is MNHEY and CDR2 is SMNVEV (reference sequence). CDR3 amino acids: CASSLTAGRGHEQFF. In DNA, the CDR3 is TGTGCCAGCAGTTTAACCGCCGGCAGGGGCCATGAGCAGTTCTTC.

The chain recombines TRBV6-5 with TRBJ1-5; D gene uncertain. This CDR3 contains 14 residues. V lost 2 bases to trimming and J lost 3 bases, with 8 bases between them. CDR1 is MNHEY, CDR2 SVGAGI, per germline. CDR3 DNA: TGTGCCAGCAGTTACAGCGGGGACAATCAGCCCCAGCATTTT. Residues: CASSYSGDNQPQHF.

V is TRBV28 and J is TRBJ2-2, with 8 bases identical to TRBD1. With 3 bases clipped from V and 1 base from J, the junction kept 7 bases outside the gene matches. The CDR3 spans 17 residues. Germline-derived CDR1 and CDR2 are MDHEN and SYDVKM. CDR3 region: CASSFDPGTGNTGELFF. The CDR3 DNA reads TGTGCCAGCAGTTTTGACCCCGGGACAGGGAACACCGGGGAGCTGTTTTTT. Full variable domain (missing parts from reference TRBV28 and TRBJ2-2): DVKVTQSSRYLVKRTGEKVFLECVQDMDHENMFWYRQDPGLGLRLIYFSYDVKMKEKGDIPEGYSVSREKKERFSLILESASTNQTSMYLCASSFDPGTGNTGELFFGEGSRLTVL.

V gene TRBV9 combines with J gene TRBJ2-7; D possibly corresponds to TRBD2 (6 bases). This CDR3 spans 15 amino acids. Trimming left V 0 bases short and J 0 bases short, with 10 bases between. Germline V gene data show CDR1 as SGDLS and CDR2 as YYNGEE. For the CDR3, the DNA is TGTGCCAGCAGCGTAGGGGAGGCCTACTCCTACGAGCAGTACTTC. Amino acid sequence: CASSVGEAYSYEQYF. Using reference TRBV9 and TRBJ2-7 for the parts outside the CDR3, the full variable domain is DSGVTQTPKHLITATGQRVTLRCSPRSGDLSVYWYQQSLDQGLQFLIQYYNGEERAKGNILERFSAQQFPDLHSELNLSSLELGDSALYFCASSVGEAYSYEQYFGPGTRLTVT.

The chain employs TRBV18 and TRBJ1-1; no reliable D call. Per the germline V gene, CDR1 is KGHSH and CDR2 is LQKENI. Trimming took off 2 bases at V and 3 bases at J, with 4 bases between the two ends. This CDR3 has 12 residues. CDR3 DNA sequence: TGTGCCAGCTCACCATGGGACACTGAAGCTTTCTTT. The encoded protein is CASSPWDTEAFF.

The rearrangement uses TRBV24-1 and TRBJ1-3, with D perhaps TRBD1 (5 bases). Germline assignment: CDR1 KGHDR and CDR2 SFDVKD. The CDR3 covers 16 residues. The V end lost 4 bases, the J end lost 5 bases, and 17 bases lay between the germline ends. The CDR3 DNA reads TGTGCCACCAGTGACCATAGGGGCCTGGAGAGAAACACCATATATTTT. Its protein is CATSDHRGLERNTIYF.

The chain has TRBV19 and TRBJ1-5, with TRBD1 identical over 7 bases. Germline lookup yields CDR1 LNHDA and CDR2 SQIVND (reference sequence). Trimming at V came to 3 bases and at J to 4 bases, leaving 9 bases not matched to a gene. This CDR3 region has 16 residues. The CDR3 sequence: CASSIRAGGFNQPQHF. The CDR3 DNA reads TGTGCCAGTAGTATTCGGGCAGGGGGATTTAATCAGCCCCAGCATTTT.

This chain connects TRBV6-5 to TRBJ2-7; the D gene is possibly TRBD2 (5 bases). This CDR3 comprises 14 residues. V was pared by 2 bases and J by 5 bases, with 13 bases between. In germline, CDR1 is MNHEY, CDR2 SVGAGI. Here the CDR3 reads CASSYGTDWDEQYF. The CDR3 coding sequence is TGTGCCAGCAGTTACGGAACGGACTGGGACGAGCAGTACTTC.

The chain recombines TRBV10-3 with TRBJ1-1; the D gene is possibly TRBD1 (5 bases). The germline V gene has CDR1 ENHRY and CDR2 SYGVKD. The CDR3 contains 13 residues. V dropped 11 bases and J dropped 4 bases, with 17 bases sitting between them. The CDR3 region has the DNA TGTGCCTCCTATCCCGGGGGGAGCACTGAAGCTTTCTTT. It encodes CASYPGGSTEAFF.